These 28 T cell receptor beta chains were sequenced from one sample in a study of blood T cells in healthy people across ages. The use of a sample-barcoded 5' primer and a J-beta primer mix characterized a second PCR of 7 to 11 cycles. MiXCR, applied by TCRdb to the 5' RACE reads, yields one record per CDR3 protein. The data show hundreds of thousands of distinct CDR3 sequences, with roughly two fifths seen just once and 25% to 35% held by the top ten. What was sequenced was blood. The receptors were gathered from an elderly man in good health.

The rearrangement joins TRBV4-2 to TRBJ2-5; D gene ambiguous. Germline CDR1 reads LGHNA; CDR2 reads YNFKEQ. The CDR3 covers 16 residues. V lost 0 bases and J lost 7, with 18 bases in between. The CDR3 DNA is TGTGCCAGCAGCCAAGACGAGCGCTCTACGCGAACGACCCAGTACTTC. The encoded protein is CASSQDERSTRTTQYF.

This clonotype was seen only a few times. Relative to the germline gene, one junction end is altered; a read error may explain this. This sequence joins TRBV7-7 and TRBJ2-5, with D possibly being TRBD2 (6 bases). Germline V gene lookup returns CDR1 SSHAT and CDR2 FNYEAQ (reference sequence). This CDR3 comprises 15 residues. Here the CDR3 reads CASSLVGGYQETQYF. The DNA for the CDR3 is TGTGCTAGCAGCTTGGTTGGAGGGTACCAAGAGACCCAGTACTTC.

This clonotype was observed a handful of times. This rearrangement joins TRBV3-1 to TRBJ2-4, with D possibly matching TRBD2 (6 bases). The germline CDR1 and CDR2 sequences are LGHDT and YNNKEL (reference sequence). The CDR3 length is 18 residues. V was shortened by 1 base and J by 0 bases, with 16 bases between the two germline ends. DNA of the CDR3: TGTGCCAGCAGCCAAGGGAGGTGGGAGGTTCTAGCCAAAAACATTCAGTACTTC. This gives the protein CASSQGRWEVLAKNIQYF.

This rearrangement joins TRBV2 to TRBJ1-1; 7 bases fit TRBD1. The length of the CDR3 is 14 residues. The V segment lost 5 bases and the J segment 1 base; nucleotides outside the gene matches: 4. Per germline, CDR1 SNHLY and CDR2 FYNNEI. As DNA, the CDR3 is TGTGCCAGCAGTCGACAGGGAAGGAACACTGAAGCTTTCTTT. Protein product: CASSRQGRNTEAFF.

This clonotype appeared a few times. This chain uses TRBV7-2 with TRBJ2-5; the D is unclear. In germline, CDR1 is SGHTA, CDR2 FQGNSA. The CDR3 is 13 residues long. Trimming removed 5 bases at V and 4 bases at J, with 11 bases between. The CDR3, as DNA: TGTGCCAGCAGCCCGAGTCCAGGAGAGACCCAGTACTTC. Amino acid sequence: CASSPSPGETQYF.

This clonotype showed up just a few times. This chain uses TRBV20-1 with TRBJ2-5; TRBD2 might be the D (5 bases). The CDR3 is 14 amino acids. Germline lookup yields CDR1 DFQATT and CDR2 SNEGSKA (reference sequence). The germline V and J ends were trimmed by 5 bases and 0 bases, with 13 bases remaining between them. The DNA of the CDR3 is TGCAGTGCTCCTACTAACGGGAACCAAGAGACCCAGTACTTC. This codes for CSAPTNGNQETQYF.

This clonotype was found once. J is TRBJ2-2 and V is TRBV11-2, with D perhaps matching TRBD2 (7 bases). The V end was cut by 6 bases, the J end by 6 bases, with 20 bases between. Germline V gives CDR1 SGHAT, CDR2 FQNNGV. The CDR3 consists of 16 residues. CDR3 sequence (DNA): TGTGCCAGCAGAAAAGGGGGGGGGCCTGTAGCCGGGGAGCTGTTTTTT. It translates to CASRKGGGPVAGELFF.

The count of this clonotype is one. The gene calls are TRBV3-1 and TRBJ1-2; TRBD1 agrees at 9 bases. V lost 2 bases to trimming and J lost 7 bases; unmatched junction nucleotides: 5. This CDR3 spans 14 amino acids. Germline loops: CDR1 LGHDT, CDR2 YNNKEL (reference sequence). Here the CDR3 reads CASSQNRGQGGYTF. As DNA, the CDR3 is TGTGCCAGCAGCCAAAACAGGGGGCAGGGTGGCTACACCTTC.

This clonotype occurred many times. The chain combines TRBV4-2 with TRBJ2-3, with D possibly TRBD2 on 5 matching bases. The V end lost 4 bases, the J end lost 1 base, and 18 bases lay between the germline ends. The CDR3 covers 17 residues. The germline V gene has CDR1 LGHNA and CDR2 YNFKEQ. The CDR3 coding sequence is TGTGCCAGCAGCCTCAGAGCTAGCCGAAGACGCACAGATACGCAGTATTTT. Amino acid sequence: CASSLRASRRRTDTQYF.

A note on this clonotype: A much larger clone differs from this one at a single base, so this may be a read error. The chain couples TRBV5-1 to TRBJ2-3; TRBD2 might be the D (6 bases). The CDR3 covers 14 residues. CDR1 is SGHRS, CDR2 YFSETQ, per germline. CDR3 in amino acids: CASSGGTSTDAQYF. CDR3 coding DNA: TGCGCCAGCAGCGGGGGAACTAGCACAGATGCGCAGTATTTT. Full variable domain (outside the CDR3, taken from reference TRBV5-1 and TRBJ2-3): KAGVTQTPRYLIKTRGQQVTLSCSPISGHRSVSWYQQTPGQGLQFLFEYFSETQRNKGNFPGRFSGRQFSNSRSEMNVSTLELGDSALYLCASSGGTSTDAQYFGPGTRLTVL.

There are a few counts of this clonotype. The gene calls are TRBV6-2 or TRBV6-3 and TRBJ2-7; 8 nucleotides agree with TRBD1. This CDR3 spans 15 amino acids. V lost 5 bases, J lost 7 bases, and 13 bases stayed unmatched. Germline V gene lookup returns CDR1 MNHEY and CDR2 SVGEGT. Here the CDR3 reads CASSPRRQGAEEQYF. The CDR3, as DNA: TGTGCCAGCAGTCCTCGAAGGCAGGGGGCGGAAGAGCAGTACTTC.

The chain links TRBV5-1 to TRBJ2-4; a possible D gene is TRBD1 (6 bases). The V end lost 4 bases, the J end lost 0 bases, and 14 bases lay between the germline ends. This CDR3 contains 16 residues. The germline V gene has CDR1 SGHRS and CDR2 YFSETQ. As DNA, the CDR3 is TGCGCCAGCAGCCAGGACAGCAGCCTAGCCAAAAACATTCAGTACTTC. Encoded protein: CASSQDSSLAKNIQYF.

Of note for this clonotype: With a much larger clone just one base away, this may be a read error. V usage is TRBV29-1 and J usage is TRBJ2-5; maybe TRBD1 (7 bases). Germline CDR1 reads SQVTM; CDR2 reads ANQGSEA. This CDR3 is built from 13 residues. The V end lost 6 bases, the J end lost 5 bases, and 16 bases lay between the germline ends. In DNA form, the CDR3 reads TGCAGCGTGGGAGGACAGGAGCACGAGACCCAGTACTTC. Protein product: CSVGGQEHETQYF.

A note on this clonotype: At one end, the junction sequence differs from germline, possibly due to a read error. The J gene is TRBJ2-1, the V gene TRBV7-2; D gene uncertain. Per the germline V gene, CDR1 is SGHTA and CDR2 is FQGNSA. This CDR3 comprises 17 residues. The CDR3 protein is CASSLGFSGTAYNGQFF. For the CDR3, the DNA is TGTGCCAGCAGCTTAGGGTTCTCGGGTACCGCCTACAATGGGCAGTTCTTC.

V is TRBV12-5 and J is TRBJ2-1; D may match TRBD1 or TRBD2 (5 bases each). Germline V gene sequence: CDR1 LGHNT, CDR2 FRNRAP. Trimming took off 0 bases at V and 5 bases at J, with 14 bases between the two ends. This CDR3 comprises 16 residues. CDR3 nucleotide sequence: TGTGCTAGTGGTTTGGTAAGAGGGGCCTTAGACAATGAGCAGTTCTTC. It yields the protein CASGLVRGALDNEQFF.

CDR3 protein: CASSLYGQDNQPQHF. CDR3 sequence (DNA): TGCGCCAGCAGCCTTTACGGACAGGATAATCAGCCCCAGCATTTT. The rearrangement joins TRBV5-1 to TRBJ1-5, with 7 bases matching TRBD1. The junction had 8 bases not matched to a gene; V was cut back by 4 bases and J by 4 bases. The CDR3 runs to 15 residues. Germline lookup yields CDR1 SGHRS and CDR2 YFSETQ.

There are a few counts of this clonotype. The V and J genes are TRBV28 and TRBJ2-1, with D maybe TRBD1 (6 bases). V lost 5 bases, J lost 0 bases, and 23 bases lay in between. Per the germline V gene, CDR1 is MDHEN and CDR2 is SYDVKM. This CDR3 comprises 19 residues. CDR3 DNA sequence: TGTGCCAGCAGTCCGCTTGGGACAACTCCTCAAAGCTCCTACAATGAGCAGTTCTTC. Translation: CASSPLGTTPQSSYNEQFF.

This clonotype was observed at least ten times. The chain recombines TRBV7-6 with TRBJ1-5; perhaps TRBD1 as D (6 bases). CDR3 length: 15 amino acids. With 3 bases removed from V and 2 bases from J, the gap between germline ends came to 11 bases. Germline loops: CDR1 SGHVS, CDR2 FNYEAQ. CDR3 sequence (DNA): TGTGCCAGCAGCTTCGGGGGGGCAGGCAATCAGCCCCAGCATTTT. Protein product: CASSFGGAGNQPQHF.

The chain uses TRBV29-1 and TRBJ2-2; 14 bases fit TRBD2. CDR1 and CDR2 (germline): SQVTM, ANQGSEA. CDR3 length: 17 amino acids. J lost 0 bases, V lost 3 bases, and 3 bases had no gene match. CDR3 in DNA: TGCAGCGTTGACGGGACTAGCGGGGGCCCGAACACCGGGGAGCTGTTTTTT. Translation gives CSVDGTSGGPNTGELFF.

CDR3: CASSLRGGIGTEAFF. The DNA for the CDR3 is TGTGCCAGCAGCTTACGGGGGGGGATAGGCACTGAAGCTTTCTTT. The chain has TRBV7-3 and TRBJ1-1; D perhaps matches TRBD1 (5 bases). The CDR3 totals 15 residues. Trimming pared 2 bases from V and 4 bases from J, leaving 14 bases between. In germline, CDR1 is SGHTA, CDR2 FQGTGA.

The chain recombines TRBV28 with TRBJ2-3; 9 bases match TRBD2. V shed 1 base and J 1 base; nucleotides not matched to a gene: 6. The CDR3 loop spans 17 amino acids. Germline values: CDR1 MDHEN, CDR2 SYDVKM. Written as DNA, the CDR3 is TGTGCCAGCAGTTTATCCACTAGCGGGCCCCGCACAGATACGCAGTATTTT. Amino acid sequence: CASSLSTSGPRTDTQYF.

This chain connects TRBV6-5 to TRBJ2-7; 13 bases agree with TRBD2. Germline assignment: CDR1 MNHEY and CDR2 SVGAGI. The CDR3 extends over 19 amino acids. The junction had 15 bases not matched to a gene; V was cut back by 4 bases and J by 3 bases. CDR3 DNA sequence: TGTGCCAGCAGTTCAACTAGCGGGAGGGACTTAACCTCCCTCTACGAGCAGTACTTC. It yields the protein CASSSTSGRDLTSLYEQYF.

This clonotype was seen only a few times. The chain links TRBV12-3 or TRBV12-4 to TRBJ2-3; 8 nucleotides align to TRBD2. CDR3 length: 14 amino acids. Trimming cost V 6 bases and J 2 bases; bases outside gene matches: 4. Here the CDR3 DNA reads TGTGCCAGCAGACTAGCGGACCTCACAGATACGCAGTATTTT. It codes for CASRLADLTDTQYF.

In its sample, this clonotype was seen many times. The chain carries TRBV6-5 and TRBJ2-7, with 8 bases identical to TRBD2. Per germline, CDR1 MNHEY and CDR2 SVGAGI. The CDR3 consists of 19 residues. Germline trimming cut 0 bases from V and 2 bases from J; bases unmatched to any gene: 15. The CDR3: CASSYSGNVKRGSTYEQYF. The DNA for the CDR3 is TGTGCCAGCAGTTACTCAGGAAACGTCAAGCGGGGGAGTACCTACGAGCAGTACTTC.

This clonotype was found a few times. V usage is TRBV7-2 and J usage is TRBJ2-7; D remains unclear. This CDR3 contains 17 residues. Germline values: CDR1 SGHTA, CDR2 FQGNSA. V was shortened by 1 base and J by 0 bases, with 16 bases between the two germline ends. The CDR3 region is CASSLGADVAISYEQYF. CDR3 sequence (DNA): TGTGCCAGCAGCTTAGGAGCCGATGTGGCCATCTCCTACGAGCAGTACTTC.

V gene TRBV6-2 or TRBV6-3 combines with J gene TRBJ2-1; TRBD2 might be the D (6 bases). Trimming took 4 bases from V and 8 from J, leaving 18 bases between them. CDR1 is MNHEY, CDR2 SVGEGT, per germline. CDR3 length: 15 residues. The CDR3 region has the DNA TGTGCCAGCAGTTCCACAGGCTATGGAGGGGATGAGCAGTTCTTC. Residues: CASSSTGYGGDEQFF.

The genes are TRBV20-1 and TRBJ2-7, with TRBD2 matching 10 bases. This CDR3 has 12 amino acids. Germline CDR1 and CDR2: DFQATT and SNEGSKA (reference sequence). CDR3 in amino acids: CLGASGSYEQYF. The CDR3 nucleotides are TGCCTTGGGGCTAGCGGGAGCTACGAGCAGTACTTC.

The gene calls are TRBV6-2 or TRBV6-3 and TRBJ2-1, with 10 positions matching TRBD2. Looked up from germline, CDR1 is MNHEY and CDR2 is SVGEGT. J was trimmed by 7 bases and V by 6 bases; bases with no gene match: 12. The CDR3 consists of 16 residues. CDR3 in amino acids: CASRQSPPLAGNEQFF. CDR3 sequence (DNA): TGTGCCAGCAGGCAATCCCCACCACTAGCGGGGAATGAGCAGTTCTTC.